This T cell receptor beta chain originates from a study of shared clonotypes between healthy human individuals. Here immunoSEQ multiplex PCR was the method, and the copy in TCRdb shows in-frame clones only, minus some. The table lists over 950,000 clones, about 72% of them singletons. General observations from the study: The study found about 5% of naive CD4 clonotypes shared across a handful of donors.

With 6 bases removed from V and 0 bases from J, the gap between germline ends came to 11 bases. This CDR3 comprises 14 residues. Looked up from germline, CDR1 is SNHLY and CDR2 is FYNNEI. This clone was found once. Its target is unknown. This TCR was sampled from a man aged 18 to 29 in good health. Some clones in this sample may be carry-over from other donors' samples. Material for sequencing was memory CD4+ T cells from PBMCs. Noted subset: CD45RA-negative fraction. The gene calls are TRBV2 and TRBJ1-1, with D perhaps matching TRBD1 (5 bases). As DNA, the CDR3 is TGTGCCAGCAGAGGGACGGACATGAACACTGAAGCTTTCTTT. It yields the protein CASRGTDMNTEAFF. Together with reference TRBV2 and TRBJ1-1, the CDR3 gives the full variable domain: EPEVTQTPSHQVTQMGQEVILRCVPISNHLYFYWYRQILGQKVEFLVSFYNNEISEKSEIFDDQFSVERPDGSNFTLKIRSTKLEDSAMYFCASRGTDMNTEAFFGQGTRLTVV.